These 32 T cell receptor beta chains were sequenced from one sample in a study of T cells in Graves' hyperthyroidism and ophthalmopathy. TCR beta CDR3 regions were amplified from RNA transcripts. The HTBI primer set was used in a first-round RT-PCR of the TCR CDR3. Via MiXCR, TCRdb re-called the multiplex PCR reads, giving one row per CDR3 protein. Of around 290,000 distinct CDR3 sequences listed, about 17% are singletons. The source material was blood. These receptor sequences come from a woman aged 60-75 years with Graves' ophthalmopathy.

In this sample, this clonotype turned up many times. CDR3 sequence: CASSLAGGITEAFF. The CDR3 DNA is TGTGCCAGCAGTTTGGCAGGGGGAATCACTGAAGCTTTCTTT. The V gene is TRBV12-3 or TRBV12-4, the J gene TRBJ1-1; 7 nucleotides agree with TRBD1. The V segment lost 3 bases and the J segment 4 bases; nucleotides outside the gene matches: 5. The CDR3 runs 14 residues.

This clonotype was seen many times. V is TRBV7-8 and J is TRBJ2-5; TRBD1 aligns across 9 bases. CDR1 is SGHVS and CDR2 is FQNEAQ in the germline V gene. The CDR3 runs to 15 residues. V lost 5 bases and J lost 5; bases outside the gene matches: 9. The CDR3 coding sequence is TGTGCCAGCAGCCCGTGGACAGGGGAAAGGGAGACCCAGTACTTC. Amino acid sequence: CASSPWTGERETQYF.

This clonotype has a handful of counts. Being one base from a much bigger clone, this may be a read error. The gene calls are TRBV6-9 and TRBJ2-1; D may correspond to TRBD1 or TRBD2 (5 bases each). The CDR3 totals 15 residues. CDR1 is MNHGY, CDR2 SVAAGI, per germline. Trimming shortened V by 3 bases and J by 5 bases, and 14 bases separated the two germline ends. The CDR3 sequence is CASSYEGPGNNEQFF. CDR3 in DNA: TGTGCCAGCAGTTACGAGGGACCAGGGAACAATGAGCAGTTCTTC.

In its sample, this clonotype was seen many times. Here the CDR3 DNA reads TGTGCCAGCAGTTGGCGGGACTCAGGCACCGGGGAGCTGTTTTTT. Protein product: CASSWRDSGTGELFF. The chain employs TRBV6-2 or TRBV6-3 and TRBJ2-2; the D gene is possibly TRBD2 (6 bases). CDR1 and CDR2 (germline): MNHEY, SVGEGT. V dropped 4 bases and J dropped 4 bases, with 13 bases sitting between them. CDR3 length: 15 residues.

There are many counts of this clonotype. The J gene is TRBJ1-6, the V gene TRBV12-3 or TRBV12-4; 7 bases match TRBD1. CDR3 length: 14 amino acids. Trimming cost V 3 bases and J 10 bases; bases outside gene matches: 6. The CDR3 loop is CASSFSGGWSPLHF. The CDR3 DNA reads TGTGCCAGCAGTTTTTCAGGGGGTTGGTCACCCCTCCACTTT.

This clonotype was seen at least ten times. J is TRBJ1-4 and V is TRBV5-1; D is perhaps TRBD1 (5 bases). The CDR3 contains 14 residues. The germline CDR1 and CDR2 sequences are SGHRS and YFSETQ. Deletions cut 1 base from V and 6 bases from J, with 10 bases between. The DNA of the CDR3 is TGCGCCAGCAGCTTGTCTGTGACAGATGAAAAACTGTTTTTT. Amino acids: CASSLSVTDEKLFF.

The chain joins TRBV5-1 to TRBJ2-2; 7 positions agree with TRBD1. The V gene end was trimmed by 0 bases and the J gene end by 2 bases; junction bases not matched to a gene: 4. Germline V lookup: CDR1 SGHRS, CDR2 YFSETQ. The CDR3 has 16 residues. The CDR3 spells CASSLEPGGNTGELFF. CDR3 sequence (DNA): TGCGCCAGCAGCTTGGAGCCAGGGGGTAACACCGGGGAGCTGTTTTTT.

The sample holds many counts of this clonotype. The chain carries TRBV20-1 and TRBJ2-7, with 12 bases matching TRBD1. Trimming took 6 bases from V and 0 from J; bases not matched to a gene: 9. The CDR3 runs to 16 residues. Germline lookup yields CDR1 DFQATT and CDR2 SNEGSKA (reference sequence). The CDR3 protein is CSAGGQGARSSYEQYF. The CDR3 DNA reads TGCAGTGCCGGGGGACAGGGGGCGCGCAGCTCCTACGAGCAGTACTTC.

The chain carries TRBV20-1 and TRBJ2-4; no reliable D call. Trimming stripped 0 bases from V and 1 base from J, with 10 bases between. CDR1 DFQATT and CDR2 SNEGSKA come from the germline V gene (reference sequence). The CDR3 has 15 residues. CDR3 coding DNA: TGCAGTGCTAGAGACGAGTTTCCGGCCAAAAACATTCAGTACTTC. Translated: CSARDEFPAKNIQYF.

This clonotype appeared once. The CDR3 DNA is TGTGCCAGCAGCTTTGCCGGGACAGGGGGATTCATAAACATTCAGTACTTC. Translated: CASSFAGTGGFINIQYF. The chain joins TRBV7-2 to TRBJ2-4, with 11 bases aligning to TRBD1. CDR3 length: 17 residues. With V trimmed by 3 bases and J by 6 bases, 10 bases remained unmatched. The germline V gene has CDR1 SGHTA and CDR2 FQGNSA.

This clonotype was recorded a few times. The rearrangement uses TRBV28 and TRBJ2-1; D is unresolved. Trimming removed 8 bases from V and 6 bases from J, with 14 bases in between. The germline gives CDR1 MDHEN, CDR2 SYDVKM. This CDR3 spans 13 amino acids. Written as DNA, the CDR3 is TGTGCCAGCCGTTATGAGACCCCCAATGAGCAGTTCTTC. Its translation: CASRYETPNEQFF.

This chain uses TRBV6-2 or TRBV6-3 with TRBJ2-7; weak D call: TRBD1 (6 bases). Germline CDR1 and CDR2: MNHEY and SVGEGT. V dropped 5 bases and J dropped 2 bases, with 13 bases sitting between them. The CDR3 loop spans 14 amino acids. CDR3 region: CASSDRDTTYEQYF. The CDR3 nucleotides read TGTGCCAGCAGTGACCGGGACACCACCTACGAGCAGTACTTC.

This clonotype came up many times. This chain links TRBV5-4 with TRBJ2-1; 7 nucleotides match TRBD2. V trimming: 4 bases; J trimming: 6 bases; junction bases outside the gene matches: 4. The CDR3 consists of 13 residues. Germline lookup yields CDR1 SGHNT and CDR2 YYREEE (reference sequence). CDR3 in amino acids: CASSGGRANEQFF. The CDR3 DNA sequence: TGTGCCAGCAGCGGGGGGAGGGCCAATGAGCAGTTCTTC.

The V and J genes are TRBV3-1 and TRBJ2-3, with D maybe TRBD1 (6 bases). CDR1 is LGHDT, CDR2 YNNKEL, per germline (reference sequence). The CDR3 sequence is 14 residues long. The V end lost 0 bases, the J end lost 6 bases, and 10 bases lay between the germline ends. CDR3 loop: CASSQESGADTQYF. Written as DNA, the CDR3 is TGTGCCAGCAGCCAAGAGTCAGGGGCGGATACGCAGTATTTT.

There are many counts of this clonotype. The chain links TRBV7-2 to TRBJ2-1; either TRBD1 or TRBD2 may fit D (5 bases each). The CDR3 is made up of 17 amino acids. Germline V lookup: CDR1 SGHTA, CDR2 FQGNSA. Trimming stripped 3 bases from V and 6 bases from J, with 21 bases between. In nucleotides, the CDR3 is TGTGCCAGCAGCTTTTGGTGGCCTAAGGGACCACTCAATGAGCAGTTCTTC. Translated, it gives CASSFWWPKGPLNEQFF.

This clonotype showed up just a few times. V gene TRBV28 combines with J gene TRBJ1-1, with D perhaps matching TRBD1 (6 bases). Trimming stripped 6 bases from V and 0 bases from J, with 11 bases between. CDR1 and CDR2 (germline): MDHEN, SYDVKM. The CDR3 has 14 residues. This chain's CDR3 is CASREGGMNTEAFF. The DNA of the CDR3 is TGTGCCAGCAGGGAGGGGGGGATGAACACTGAAGCTTTCTTT.

This clonotype was recorded many times. V usage is TRBV9 and J usage is TRBJ1-1; D is ambiguous. The CDR3 contains 15 residues. V dropped 3 bases and J dropped 4 bases, with 16 bases sitting between them. Germline assignment: CDR1 SGDLS and CDR2 YYNGEE. The CDR3 loop reads CASSADVGWRTEAFF. CDR3 sequence (DNA): TGTGCCAGCAGCGCCGATGTGGGGTGGCGCACTGAAGCTTTCTTT.

At least ten counts were recorded for this clonotype. This chain uses TRBV4-3 with TRBJ2-5; D is ambiguous. Germline values: CDR1 LGHNA, CDR2 YSLEER. The CDR3 length is 15 residues. The germline V and J ends were trimmed by 2 bases and 1 base, with 11 bases remaining between them. CDR3 protein: CASSQFPGPQETQYF. As DNA, the CDR3 is TGCGCCAGCAGCCAATTTCCGGGCCCCCAAGAGACCCAGTACTTC.

The rearrangement links TRBV18 to TRBJ2-2, with D possibly matching TRBD1 (6 bases). Germline CDR1 is KGHSH and CDR2 is LQKENI. Deletions cut 3 bases from V and 0 bases from J, with 14 bases between. The CDR3 spans 17 residues. The CDR3 DNA reads TGTGCCAGCTCACCTTTCGGGCAGGGGCCGAACACCGGGGAGCTGTTTTTT. This sequence encodes CASSPFGQGPNTGELFF.

This clonotype came up a few times. This rearrangement joins TRBV4-3 to TRBJ2-7; weak D call: TRBD2 (5 bases). The CDR3 spans 15 residues. Germline CDR1 reads LGHNA; CDR2 reads YSLEER. V lost 4 bases and J 0 bases, leaving 13 bases between the germline ends. CDR3 sequence (DNA): TGCGCCAGCAGCCCCCGGTTTGAGGGCTCCTACGAGCAGTACTTC. Translating gives CASSPRFEGSYEQYF.

This clonotype has a count of ten or more. The chain is built from TRBV20-1 and TRBJ1-5; D is possibly TRBD1 (6 bases). V lost 2 bases to trimming and J lost 0 bases, with 8 bases between them. The CDR3 covers 14 residues. Germline V lookup: CDR1 DFQATT, CDR2 SNEGSKA (reference sequence). CDR3 loop: CSARQGNSNQPQHF. CDR3 bases: TGCAGTGCTAGACAGGGGAATAGCAATCAGCCCCAGCATTTT.

This clonotype was found many times. This chain uses TRBV20-1 with TRBJ1-1, with a tentative D call TRBD1 (6 bases). Deletions cut 2 bases from V and 1 base from J, with 11 bases between. The CDR3 totals 14 residues. CDR1 DFQATT and CDR2 SNEGSKA come from the germline V gene (reference sequence). The CDR3 DNA reads as TGCAGTGCTAGATTACAGGGAAGGAACACTGAAGCTTTCTTT. This encodes CSARLQGRNTEAFF.

The chain links TRBV14 to TRBJ2-1, with TRBD2 as a possible D gene (6 bases). Trimming stripped 2 bases from V and 12 bases from J, with 14 bases between. The CDR3 totals 13 residues. Germline assignment: CDR1 SGHDN and CDR2 FVKESK. The CDR3 loop is CASSQQQGGGQFF. The CDR3 coding sequence is TGTGCCAGCAGCCAACAGCAGGGAGGAGGGCAGTTCTTC.

The gene calls are TRBV7-6 and TRBJ2-6, with a tentative D call TRBD1 (5 bases). V was shortened by 0 bases and J by 0 bases, with 12 bases between the two germline ends. The CDR3 covers 18 residues. Germline CDR1 is SGHVS and CDR2 is FNYEAQ. CDR3 nucleotides: TGTGCCAGCAGCTTAGCGAAGGGGCGTAACTCTGGGGCCAACGTCCTGACTTTC. Translation: CASSLAKGRNSGANVLTF.

V usage is TRBV11-2 and J usage is TRBJ2-7, with D tentatively TRBD2 (6 bases). Deletions cut 5 bases from V and 4 bases from J, with 15 bases between. The CDR3 spans 14 residues. Germline-derived CDR1 and CDR2 are SGHAT and FQNNGV. Here the CDR3 reads CASSPGGRGYEQYF. CDR3 in DNA: TGTGCCAGCAGCCCCGGGGGAAGGGGATACGAGCAGTACTTC.

J is TRBJ2-7 and V is TRBV24-1; D might be TRBD1 or TRBD2, each matching 6 bases. CDR3 length equals 14 residues. Trimming stripped 6 bases from V and 5 bases from J, with 16 bases between. Germline CDR1 and CDR2: KGHDR and SFDVKD. The CDR3 sequence is CATSRGLTGDEQYF. CDR3 coding DNA: TGTGCCACCAGTCGGGGGCTCACGGGGGACGAGCAGTACTTC.

This clonotype came up a few times. The rearrangement uses TRBV19 and TRBJ2-2, with 8 nucleotides matching TRBD2. The V and J ends lost 6 bases and 1 base, in that order; junction bases with no gene match: 4. There are 15 residues in the CDR3. Per germline, CDR1 LNHDA and CDR2 SQIVND (reference sequence). The CDR3 is CASSVSGMNTGELFF. The CDR3 DNA is TGTGCCAGTAGCGTTAGCGGGATGAACACCGGGGAGCTGTTTTTT. Filled out from reference TRBV19 and TRBJ2-2, the complete variable domain reads DGGITQSPKYLFRKEGQNVTLSCEQNLNHDAMYWYRQDPGQGLRLIYYSQIVNDFQKGDIAEGYSVSREKKESFPLTVTSAQKNPTAFYLCASSVSGMNTGELFFGEGSRLTVL.

The chain joins TRBV5-4 to TRBJ2-2; maybe TRBD1 (6 bases). The V and J ends lost 4 bases and 3 bases respectively, with 13 bases between them. Germline V gene sequence: CDR1 SGHNT, CDR2 YYREEE (reference sequence). There are 15 residues in the CDR3. CDR3 amino acids: CASSPRQGHTGELFF. As DNA, the CDR3 is TGTGCCAGCAGCCCCCGCCAGGGGCACACCGGGGAGCTGTTTTTT.

This clonotype was seen many times. In DNA form, the CDR3 reads TGCAGTGCTATGGGGGGGGTGTACTCCTACAATGAGCAGTTCTTC. This codes for CSAMGGVYSYNEQFF. This chain connects TRBV20-1 to TRBJ2-1; 7 bases line up with TRBD2. The germline V gene has CDR1 DFQATT and CDR2 SNEGSKA (reference sequence). The CDR3 has 15 amino acids. V lost 4 bases and J lost 0; bases outside the gene matches: 6.

J is TRBJ2-2 and V is TRBV7-6; either TRBD1 or TRBD2 may fit D (5 bases each). V lost 3 bases, J lost 4 bases, and 9 bases lay in between. This CDR3 region has 14 residues. Germline V gene sequence: CDR1 SGHVS, CDR2 FNYEAQ. CDR3 DNA sequence: TGTGCCAGCAGCTTGGGGGACGGCACCGGGGAGCTGTTTTTT. Residues: CASSLGDGTGELFF.

The chain couples TRBV2 to TRBJ1-2, with D perhaps matching TRBD1 (6 bases). Trimming shortened V by 1 base and J by 7 bases, and 10 bases separated the two germline ends. Germline V gene sequence: CDR1 SNHLY, CDR2 FYNNEI. The CDR3 has 13 amino acids. The CDR3 spells CASSEEEGGGYTF. The DNA for the CDR3 is TGTGCCAGCAGTGAAGAGGAAGGGGGTGGCTACACCTTC. Using reference TRBV2 and TRBJ1-2 for the parts outside the CDR3, the full variable domain is EPEVTQTPSHQVTQMGQEVILRCVPISNHLYFYWYRQILGQKVEFLVSFYNNEISEKSEIFDDQFSVERPDGSNFTLKIRSTKLEDSAMYFCASSEEEGGGYTFGSGTRLTVV.

This clonotype was recorded many times. The CDR3 DNA sequence: TGTGCCAGCAGTGAATCGGTAGGCTATGGCTACACCTTC. Residues: CASSESVGYGYTF. The chain joins TRBV2 to TRBJ1-2; D not resolved. The length of the CDR3 is 13 residues. CDR1 is SNHLY, CDR2 FYNNEI, per germline. Trimming took 2 bases from V and 4 from J, leaving 8 bases between them.